This T cell receptor beta chain emerged from a study of blood T cell repertoires in COVID-19. Study summary: PBMCs, B-cell-depleted T cells, or T cells were the source of the cDNA or gDNA that made up the material.

Original processing notes: By means of reference gene primer amplification, nucleated cell counts were estimated. The protocol was immunoSEQ multiplex PCR, while the TCRdb copy is restricted to in-frame clones and leaves out a portion. V, J and clone size are those of that table, while D and trimming were read from the DNA. Seen here are about 150,000 clones, 80% observed once, and the top ten hold roughly 0.58%. The sequence was collected from a man aged 55 to 70 with acute or convalescent COVID-19. Source material: peripheral blood.

CDR3 region: CASTRGQGGYNEQFF. DNA of the CDR3: TGTGCCAGCACCCGGGGACAGGGTGGGTACAATGAGCAGTTCTTC. J is TRBJ2-1 and V is TRBV6-5; 9 nucleotides agree with TRBD1. V dropped 7 bases and J dropped 4; count of bases not matched to a gene: 8. The CDR3 length is 15 residues. In germline, CDR1 is MNHEY, CDR2 SVGAGI.